This paragraph reports one TCR beta chain. The germline V and J ends were trimmed by 6 bases and 7 bases, with 13 bases remaining between them. The CDR3 spans 14 residues. The germline CDR1 and CDR2 sequences are MNHEY and SVGAGI. The protocol was immunoSEQ multiplex PCR, while the TCRdb copy is restricted to in-frame clones and leaves out a portion. The sample lists some 40,000 clones, 60% to 85% occurring once. The record originates from a study of OX40 agonist ivuxolimab in advanced cancers. Turning to the study itself: At doses from 0.01 to 10 mg/kg, patients were given intravenous ivuxolimab every 2 weeks. Under the entry rules, prior anti-PD-1, anti-PD-L1 or anti-CTLA-4 therapy was allowed, and approximately 40% had some.

The source is an adult with an advanced solid tumor such as melanoma, head and neck, liver or kidney cancer. The sequenced sample was CD4+ or CD8+ T cells sorted from blood, obtained in a trial of the OX40 agonist ivuxolimab. The V gene is TRBV6-5, the J gene TRBJ1-6, with D maybe TRBD1 (6 bases). The CDR3 protein is CASSEGDLNSPLHF. The CDR3 bases are TGTGCCAGCAGCGAGGGGGACCTGAATTCACCCCTCCACTTT.